This TCR beta chain was identified in a study of human T cells and chemical hapten exposure. General study points: Sensitizing with DPC caused no change in TCRs above 1 in 1000 frequency.

TCRdb called the 5' RACE reads again in MiXCR, with one record for every CDR3 protein. This sample has 130,000 or so distinct CDR3 sequences; over 3.5% occur once, and the top ten carry 1.3% to 1.5%. It was unfractionated whole blood from which total RNA was extracted. Germline V lookup: CDR1 SGHVS, CDR2 FNYEAQ. The V end lost 1 base, the J end lost 5 bases, and 9 bases lay between the germline ends. This CDR3 has 14 amino acids. Worth noting for this clonotype: What it recognizes is unknown.

This sequence originates from a female donor in good health. The chain employs TRBV7-6 and TRBJ1-5, with a possible D match to TRBD1 (5 bases). The CDR3, as DNA: TGTGCCAGCAGCTTAGAGCCAGGGTATCAGCCCCAGCATTTT. It specifies CASSLEPGYQPQHF.